These 15 T cell receptor beta chains share one sample of origin, sequenced in a study of blood T cell repertoires in COVID-19. Measured with immunoSEQ multiplex PCR; TCRdb has only the in-frame clones, and not every one. Of about 220,000 clones in the sample, about nine tenths were seen once. What was sequenced was peripheral blood. Every receptor here comes from a man younger than 40 who had recovered from COVID-19.

This rearrangement joins TRBV27 to TRBJ2-1, with 7 positions matching TRBD1. Germline CDR1 MNHEY, CDR2 SMNVEV (reference sequence). Unmatched junction bases numbered 8, after V lost 10 bases and J lost 5 bases. The CDR3 loop spans 13 amino acids. CDR3 loop: CAIMGQTDNEQFF. CDR3 in DNA: TGTGCCATCATGGGACAGACTGACAATGAGCAGTTCTTC.

This sequence joins TRBV7-9 and TRBJ1-1, with a weak D call TRBD1 (5 bases). CDR3 length: 16 amino acids. CDR1 SEHNR and CDR2 FQNEAQ come from the germline V gene (reference sequence). V lost 5 bases and J lost 3, with 19 bases in between. The DNA of the CDR3 is TGTGCCAGCAGCCCCCGGAGCGGGGCGAGAGACACTGAAGCTTTCTTT. Its translation: CASSPRSGARDTEAFF.

The rearrangement joins TRBV19 to TRBJ2-5; TRBD2 might be the D (5 bases). Between the trimmed V and J ends, which lost 1 base and 5 bases, there was a span of 8 bases. The CDR3 runs 13 residues. CDR1 is LNHDA and CDR2 is SQIVND in the germline V gene (reference sequence). CDR3 region: CASSIGGGETQYF. In DNA, the CDR3 is TGTGCCAGTAGTATAGGCGGCGGGGAGACCCAGTACTTC.

This chain uses TRBV5-6 with TRBJ2-3, with D maybe TRBD1 (6 bases). The CDR3 spans 15 residues. Germline V gene lookup returns CDR1 SGHDT and CDR2 YYEEEE. Trimming left V 5 bases short and J 0 bases short, with 13 bases between. CDR3 bases: TGTGCCAGCAGGATTACCGGACAGAGCACAGATACGCAGTATTTT. Amino acids: CASRITGQSTDTQYF.

The chain joins TRBV11-2 to TRBJ1-1, with D possibly TRBD1 on 5 matching bases. The germline gives CDR1 SGHAT, CDR2 FQNNGV. V lost 2 bases and J 6 bases, leaving 10 bases between the germline ends. There are 13 residues in the CDR3. The CDR3 DNA sequence: TGTGCCAGCAGCTTATGGTGGGGCTCTGAAGCTTTCTTT. Its protein product is CASSLWWGSEAFF.

The rearrangement links TRBV4-3 to TRBJ1-3; 7 nucleotides align to TRBD1. The ends lost 5 bases at V and 4 bases at J; junction bases unmatched: 5. This CDR3 is built from 14 residues. Germline assignment: CDR1 LGHNA and CDR2 YSLEER. The CDR3 here is CASSAGGKGNTIYF. The CDR3 DNA reads as TGCGCCAGCAGCGCAGGGGGGAAGGGAAACACCATATATTTT.

The chain uses TRBV5-1 and TRBJ2-1; D might be TRBD2 (7 bases). Germline CDR1 reads SGHRS; CDR2 reads YFSETQ. There are 15 residues in the CDR3. Trimming took 3 bases from V and 4 from J, leaving 14 bases between them. CDR3 sequence: CASSSGGLGYNEQFF. The CDR3 DNA sequence: TGCGCCAGCAGCTCCGGGGGGCTCGGTTACAATGAGCAGTTCTTC.

CDR3 residues: CASRLRVGQETQYF. DNA of the CDR3: TGTGCCAGCAGACTCAGGGTAGGCCAAGAGACCCAGTACTTC. The V gene is TRBV5-5, the J gene TRBJ2-5; D is perhaps TRBD1 (5 bases). V was trimmed by 5 bases and J by 1 base, leaving 12 bases between them. The germline V gene encodes CDR1 SGHKS and CDR2 YYEKEE (reference sequence). The CDR3 loop spans 14 amino acids. The variable domain in full, completed from reference TRBV5-5 and TRBJ2-5, reads DAGVTQSPTHLIKTRGQQVTLRCSPISGHKSVSWYQQVLGQGPQFIFQYYEKEERGRGNFPDRFSARQFPNYSSELNVNALLLGDSALYLCASRLRVGQETQYFGPGTRLLVL.

This clone was recorded a few times. The genes are TRBV12-5 and TRBJ1-3; tentatively, D is TRBD1 (6 bases). This CDR3 spans 17 amino acids. Trimming stripped 5 bases from V and 0 bases from J, with 17 bases between. Germline V CDR1 and CDR2: LGHNT, FRNRAP. CDR3 nucleotides: TGTGCTAGTGGTCTCGGGACACTCATTGACTCTGGAAACACCATATATTTT. It yields the protein CASGLGTLIDSGNTIYF.

This rearrangement joins TRBV10-2 to TRBJ1-1; no clear D gene. This CDR3 contains 13 residues. V shed 4 bases and J shed 4 bases, with 10 bases lying between them. Germline-derived CDR1 and CDR2 are WSHSY and SAAADI. The DNA for the CDR3 is TGCGCCAGCAGTGTTGAAGGGAGCACTGAAGCTTTCTTT. Translating gives CASSVEGSTEAFF.

The chain has TRBV19 and TRBJ2-2; D call uncertain. Germline CDR1 LNHDA, CDR2 SQIVND (reference sequence). The CDR3 extends over 12 amino acids. The V end lost 5 bases, the J end lost 7 bases, and 8 bases lay between the germline ends. This CDR3 reads CASSFVVGELFF. DNA of the CDR3: TGTGCCAGTAGTTTTGTAGTCGGGGAGCTGTTTTTT.

This chain connects TRBV27 to TRBJ2-7, with 7 bases fitting TRBD1. Germline CDR1 and CDR2: MNHEY and SMNVEV (reference sequence). Trimming removed 5 bases from V and 5 bases from J; junction bases left unmatched: 6. This CDR3 is built from 13 residues. The CDR3 region has the DNA TGTGCCAGCAGTGACAGGGTGGGCAACGAGCAGTACTTC. Protein sequence: CASSDRVGNEQYF.

The V and J genes are TRBV27 and TRBJ2-6, with TRBD2 as a possible D gene (6 bases). Germline CDR1 is MNHEY and CDR2 is SMNVEV (reference sequence). The CDR3 is 14 residues long. Deletions cut 8 bases from V and 0 bases from J, with 8 bases between. The CDR3 spells CASGEDSGANVLTF. CDR3 bases: TGTGCCAGCGGGGAGGACTCTGGGGCCAACGTCCTGACTTTC.

V is TRBV27 and J is TRBJ1-1; 7 nucleotides match TRBD1. Trimming removed 5 bases from V and 0 bases from J; junction bases left unmatched: 6. Germline V gene sequence: CDR1 MNHEY, CDR2 SMNVEV (reference sequence). The CDR3 is 15 amino acids. CDR3 nucleotide sequence: TGTGCCAGCAGTCAAAAACAGGGGATGAACACTGAAGCTTTCTTT. This gives the protein CASSQKQGMNTEAFF.

This clone was detected a few times. The gene calls are TRBV3-1 (or the pseudogene TRBV3-2) and TRBJ2-7; 9 nucleotides align to TRBD1. The CDR3 covers 13 residues. V lost 5 bases, J lost 9 bases, and 8 bases stayed unmatched. Germline assignment: CDR1 LGHDT and CDR2 YNNKEL (reference sequence). The CDR3 reads CASSAQQGAGQYF. In DNA form, the CDR3 reads TGTGCCAGCAGCGCCCAACAGGGGGCAGGGCAGTACTTC.